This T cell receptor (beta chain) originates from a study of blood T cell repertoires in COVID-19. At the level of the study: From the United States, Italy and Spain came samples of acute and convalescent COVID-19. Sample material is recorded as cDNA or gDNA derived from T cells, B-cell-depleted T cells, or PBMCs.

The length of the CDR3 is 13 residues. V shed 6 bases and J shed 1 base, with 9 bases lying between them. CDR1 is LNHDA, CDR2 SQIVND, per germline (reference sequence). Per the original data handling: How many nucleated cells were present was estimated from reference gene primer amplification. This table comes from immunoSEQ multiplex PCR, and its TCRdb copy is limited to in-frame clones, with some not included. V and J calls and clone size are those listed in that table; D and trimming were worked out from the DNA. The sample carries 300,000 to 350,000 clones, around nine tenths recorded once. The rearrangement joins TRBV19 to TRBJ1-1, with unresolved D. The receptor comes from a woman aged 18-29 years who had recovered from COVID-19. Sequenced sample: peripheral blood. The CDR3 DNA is TGTGCCAGTAGGAACTTCTCGAACACTGAAGCTTTCTTT. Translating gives CASRNFSNTEAFF. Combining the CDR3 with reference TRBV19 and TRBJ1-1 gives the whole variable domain DGGITQSPKYLFRKEGQNVTLSCEQNLNHDAMYWYRQDPGQGLRLIYYSQIVNDFQKGDIAEGYSVSREKKESFPLTVTSAQKNPTAFYLCASRNFSNTEAFFGQGTRLTVV.